This TCR beta chain was recovered during a study of cytotoxic CD8 clonotypes in ibrutinib-treated CLL. Overall study results and limits: For progressing versus sustained-remission patients, sampling times were not the same.

Details on this clone: The target antigen is unknown.

Around 1.8 micrograms of genomic DNA came from cryopreserved PBMCs for TCR beta libraries. TCRdb's table, derived via immunoSEQ multiplex PCR, lists solely in-frame clones and lacks some. The data show 250,000 to 350,000 clones, 76% seen once. Sample: PBMCs, taken at disease progression, from a patient treated with ibrutinib. This sequence originates from a human donor with chronic lymphocytic leukemia.

The CDR3 loop is CASSQDPASGIEQFF. CDR3 nucleotide sequence: TGCGCCAGCAGCCAAGATCCGGCTAGCGGGATTGAGCAGTTCTTC. V gene TRBV4-3 combines with J gene TRBJ2-1, with TRBD2 matching 9 bases. The trim removed 0 bases at V and 9 bases at J, leaving 6 bases unmatched. CDR3 length equals 15 residues. Per the germline V gene, CDR1 is LGHNA and CDR2 is YSLEER.